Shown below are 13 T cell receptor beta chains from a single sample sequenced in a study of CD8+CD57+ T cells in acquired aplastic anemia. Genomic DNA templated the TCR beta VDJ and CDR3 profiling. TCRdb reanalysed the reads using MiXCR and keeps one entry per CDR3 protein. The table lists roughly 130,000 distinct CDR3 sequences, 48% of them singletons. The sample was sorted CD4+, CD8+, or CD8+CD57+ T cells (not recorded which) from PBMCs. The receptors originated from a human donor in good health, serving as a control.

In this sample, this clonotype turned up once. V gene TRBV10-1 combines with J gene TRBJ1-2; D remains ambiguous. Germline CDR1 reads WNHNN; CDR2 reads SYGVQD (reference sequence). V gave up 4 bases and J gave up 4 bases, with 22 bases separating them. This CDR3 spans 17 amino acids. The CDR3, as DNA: TGCGCCAGCAGTGGAGTAAGCCAGCCTCCGCCCCGCTATGGCTACACCTTC. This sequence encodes CASSGVSQPPPRYGYTF.

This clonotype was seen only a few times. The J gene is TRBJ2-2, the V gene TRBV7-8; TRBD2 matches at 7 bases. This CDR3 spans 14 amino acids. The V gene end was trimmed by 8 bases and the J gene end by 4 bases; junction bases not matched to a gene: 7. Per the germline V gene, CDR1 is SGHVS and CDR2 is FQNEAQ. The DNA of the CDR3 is TGTGCCAGCCAAGCGGGATCTAGCACCGGGGAGCTGTTTTTT. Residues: CASQAGSSTGELFF.

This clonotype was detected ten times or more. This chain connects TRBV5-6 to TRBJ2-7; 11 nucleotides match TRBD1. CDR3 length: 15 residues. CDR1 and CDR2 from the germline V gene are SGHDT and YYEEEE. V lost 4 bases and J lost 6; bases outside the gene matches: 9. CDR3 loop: CASSPWDRGFGEQYF. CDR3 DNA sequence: TGTGCCAGCAGCCCATGGGACAGGGGGTTTGGCGAGCAGTACTTC.

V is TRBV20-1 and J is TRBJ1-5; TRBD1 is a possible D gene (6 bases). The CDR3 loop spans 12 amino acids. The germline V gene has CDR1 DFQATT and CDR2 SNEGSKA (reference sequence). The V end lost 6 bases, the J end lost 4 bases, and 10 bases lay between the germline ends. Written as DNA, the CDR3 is TGCAGTGCAAGAACAGGGAATCAGCCCCAGCATTTT. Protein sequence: CSARTGNQPQHF.

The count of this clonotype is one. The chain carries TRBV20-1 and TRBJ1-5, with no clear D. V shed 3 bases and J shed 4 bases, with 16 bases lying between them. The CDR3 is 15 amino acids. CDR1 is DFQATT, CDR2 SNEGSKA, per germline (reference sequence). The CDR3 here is CSASSASERNQPQHF. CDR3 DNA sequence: TGCAGTGCTAGTTCGGCGTCGGAAAGAAATCAGCCCCAGCATTTT.

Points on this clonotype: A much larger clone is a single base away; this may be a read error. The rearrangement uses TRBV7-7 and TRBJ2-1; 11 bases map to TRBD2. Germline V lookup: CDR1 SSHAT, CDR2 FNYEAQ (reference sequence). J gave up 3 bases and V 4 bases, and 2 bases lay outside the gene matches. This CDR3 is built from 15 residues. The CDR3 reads CASSSGTSGYNEQFF. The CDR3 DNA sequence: TGTGCCAGCAGCTCCGGGACTAGCGGCTACAATGAGCAGTTCTTC.

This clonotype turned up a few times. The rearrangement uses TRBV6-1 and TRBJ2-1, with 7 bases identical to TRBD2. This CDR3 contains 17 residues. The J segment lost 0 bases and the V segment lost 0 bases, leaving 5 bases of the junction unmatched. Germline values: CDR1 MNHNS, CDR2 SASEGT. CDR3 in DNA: TGTGCCAGCAGTGAAGCCCGCTGGGGGGGCTCCTACAATGAGCAGTTCTTC. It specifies CASSEARWGGSYNEQFF.

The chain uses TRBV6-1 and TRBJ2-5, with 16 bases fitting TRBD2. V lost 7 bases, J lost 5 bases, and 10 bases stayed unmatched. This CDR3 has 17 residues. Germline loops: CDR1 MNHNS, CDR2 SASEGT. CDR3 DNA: TGTGCCAGCAAGCCAGGGACTAGCGGGGGGGCCGGGGAGACCCAGTACTTC. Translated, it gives CASKPGTSGGAGETQYF.

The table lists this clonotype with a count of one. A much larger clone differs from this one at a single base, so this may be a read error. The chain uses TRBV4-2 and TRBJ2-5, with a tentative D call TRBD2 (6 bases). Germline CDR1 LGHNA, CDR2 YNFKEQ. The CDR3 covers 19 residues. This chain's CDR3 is CAGSQEGIRGIAVQETQYF. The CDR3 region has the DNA TGTGCCGGCAGCCAAGAAGGCATTAGGGGAATAGCGGTGCAAGAGACCCAGTACTTC.

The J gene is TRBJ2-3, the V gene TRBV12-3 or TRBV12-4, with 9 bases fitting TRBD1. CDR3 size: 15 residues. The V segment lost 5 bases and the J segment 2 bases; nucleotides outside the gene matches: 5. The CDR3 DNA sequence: TGTGCCAGCAGTCCCGGACAGGGGAACACAGATACGCAGTATTTT. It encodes CASSPGQGNTDTQYF.

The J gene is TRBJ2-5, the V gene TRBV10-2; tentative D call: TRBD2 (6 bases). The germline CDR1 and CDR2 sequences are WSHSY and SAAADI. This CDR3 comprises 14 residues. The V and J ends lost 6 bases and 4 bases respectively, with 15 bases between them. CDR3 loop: CASRRTSPRETQYF. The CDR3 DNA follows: TGCGCCAGCAGACGAACTAGCCCCCGAGAGACCCAGTACTTC.

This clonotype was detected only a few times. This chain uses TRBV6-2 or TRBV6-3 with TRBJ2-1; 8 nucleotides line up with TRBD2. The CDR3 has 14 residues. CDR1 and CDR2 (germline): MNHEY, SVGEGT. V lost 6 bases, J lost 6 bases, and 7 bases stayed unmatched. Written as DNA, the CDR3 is TGTGCCAGCAGCGGGGGGGGGGTTGGCAATGAGCAGTTCTTC. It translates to CASSGGGVGNEQFF.

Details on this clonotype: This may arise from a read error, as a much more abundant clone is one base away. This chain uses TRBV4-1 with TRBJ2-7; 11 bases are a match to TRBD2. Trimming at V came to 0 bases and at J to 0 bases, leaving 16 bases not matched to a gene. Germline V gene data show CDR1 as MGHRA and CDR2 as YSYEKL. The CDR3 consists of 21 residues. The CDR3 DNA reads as TGCGCCAGCAGCCAAGATCTCAGCCTAGCGGGGGGCTACTTGAGCTCCTACGAGCAGTACTTC. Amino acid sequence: CASSQDLSLAGGYLSSYEQYF.